The 5 T cell receptor beta chains below come from one sample, sequenced in a study of T cells after yellow fever vaccination. In TCRdb, the 5' RACE reads were re-called with MiXCR into one record per CDR3 protein. The sample carries around 230,000 distinct CDR3 sequences, about 7% recorded once. Sample: CD4+ T cells sorted from PBMCs, taken on the day of the yellow fever booster vaccination. Receptors originate from a man aged 25-45 years who received the YFV17D yellow fever vaccine.

This clonotype was detected many times. Here the CDR3 DNA reads TGCGCCAGCAGCTTTACGGGGGGTGGCTACACCTTC. This sequence encodes CASSFTGGGYTF. The chain joins TRBV5-1 to TRBJ1-2; TRBD1 might be the D (5 bases). This CDR3 is 12 amino acids long. V was shortened by 2 bases and J by 7 bases, with 9 bases between the two germline ends. Germline V lookup: CDR1 SGHRS, CDR2 YFSETQ. Combining the CDR3 with reference TRBV5-1 and TRBJ1-2 gives the whole variable domain KAGVTQTPRYLIKTRGQQVTLSCSPISGHRSVSWYQQTPGQGLQFLFEYFSETQRNKGNFPGRFSGRQFSNSRSEMNVSTLELGDSALYLCASSFTGGGYTFGSGTRLTVV.

This clonotype was found many times. The CDR3 coding sequence is TGTGCCAGCATGGCGGGAGTGGTGGATACGCAGTATTTT. This encodes CASMAGVVDTQYF. The chain joins TRBV2 to TRBJ2-3, with 7 positions matching TRBD2. Germline lookup yields CDR1 SNHLY and CDR2 FYNNEI. The CDR3 is 13 residues long. After removal of 7 bases from V and 6 bases from J, the junction contained 7 bases not matched to a gene.

This clonotype was recorded many times. This chain links TRBV5-6 with TRBJ2-5; D gene ambiguous. This CDR3 has 12 amino acids. CDR1 is SGHDT and CDR2 is YYEEEE in the germline V gene. With 2 bases removed from V and 5 bases from J, the gap between germline ends came to 7 bases. The CDR3 loop reads CASSFAEETQYF. The CDR3 bases are TGTGCCAGCAGCTTCGCAGAGGAGACCCAGTACTTC.

The rearrangement uses TRBV19 and TRBJ2-3, with no clear D. The CDR3 has 13 amino acids. Per the germline V gene, CDR1 is LNHDA and CDR2 is SQIVND (reference sequence). Between the trimmed V and J ends, which lost 3 bases and 5 bases, there was a span of 9 bases. The CDR3, as DNA: TGTGCCAGTAGTATGATCGGAATAGATACGCAGTATTTT. Protein sequence: CASSMIGIDTQYF.

A few counts support this clonotype. The chain links TRBV5-1 to TRBJ2-7, with 10 positions matching TRBD1. Germline V gene data show CDR1 as SGHRS and CDR2 as YFSETQ. V was clipped by 3 bases and J by 1 base; unmatched bases: 10. This CDR3 has 17 amino acids. CDR3 bases: TGCGCCAGCAGCTCCAGGACAGGGGGGAGCTATTCCTACGAGCAGTACTTC. This sequence encodes CASSSRTGGSYSYEQYF.